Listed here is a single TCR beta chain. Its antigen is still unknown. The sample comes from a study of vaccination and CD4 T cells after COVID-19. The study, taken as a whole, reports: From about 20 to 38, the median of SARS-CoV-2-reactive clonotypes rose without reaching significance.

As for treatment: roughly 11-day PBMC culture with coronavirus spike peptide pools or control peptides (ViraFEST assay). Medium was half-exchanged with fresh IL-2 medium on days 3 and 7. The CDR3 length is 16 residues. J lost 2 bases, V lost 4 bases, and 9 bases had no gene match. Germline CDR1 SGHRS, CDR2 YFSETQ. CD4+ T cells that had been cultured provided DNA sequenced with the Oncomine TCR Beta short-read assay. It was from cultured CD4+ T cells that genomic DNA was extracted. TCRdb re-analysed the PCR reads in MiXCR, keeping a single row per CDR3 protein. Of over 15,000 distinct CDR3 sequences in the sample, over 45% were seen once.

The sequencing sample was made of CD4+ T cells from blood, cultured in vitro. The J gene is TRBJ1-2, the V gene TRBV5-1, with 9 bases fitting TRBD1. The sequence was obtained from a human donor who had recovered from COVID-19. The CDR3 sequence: CASSPGPGTGNYGYTF. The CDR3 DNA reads TGCGCCAGCAGCCCTGGACCCGGGACAGGGAACTATGGCTACACCTTC.